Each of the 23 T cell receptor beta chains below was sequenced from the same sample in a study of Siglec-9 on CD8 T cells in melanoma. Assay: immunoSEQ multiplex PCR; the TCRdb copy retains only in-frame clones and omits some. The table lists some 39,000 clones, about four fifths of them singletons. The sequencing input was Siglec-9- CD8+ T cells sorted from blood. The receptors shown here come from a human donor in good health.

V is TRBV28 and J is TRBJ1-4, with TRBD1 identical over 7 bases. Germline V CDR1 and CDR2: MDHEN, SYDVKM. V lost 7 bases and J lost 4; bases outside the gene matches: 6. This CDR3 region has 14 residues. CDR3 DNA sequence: TGTGCCAGCAACCTGGGACAGTATAATGAAAAACTGTTTTTT. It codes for CASNLGQYNEKLFF. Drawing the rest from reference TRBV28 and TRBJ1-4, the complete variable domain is DVKVTQSSRYLVKRTGEKVFLECVQDMDHENMFWYRQDPGLGLRLIYFSYDVKMKEKGDIPEGYSVSREKKERFSLILESASTNQTSMYLCASNLGQYNEKLFFGSGTQLSVL.

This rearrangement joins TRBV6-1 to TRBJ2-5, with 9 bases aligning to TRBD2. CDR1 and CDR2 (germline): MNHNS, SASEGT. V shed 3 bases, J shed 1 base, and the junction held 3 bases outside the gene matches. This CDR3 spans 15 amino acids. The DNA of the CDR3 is TGTGCCAGCAGTGACCTAGCGGGGAGCCAAGAGACCCAGTACTTC. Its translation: CASSDLAGSQETQYF.

CDR3 nucleotide sequence: TGCGCCAGCAGCCAATACCCAGGGGCCGATGGCTACACCTTC. This encodes CASSQYPGADGYTF. The chain uses TRBV4-1 and TRBJ1-2; perhaps TRBD1 as D (6 bases). This CDR3 contains 14 residues. V was shortened by 2 bases and J by 6 bases, with 13 bases between the two germline ends. Germline V gene lookup returns CDR1 MGHRA and CDR2 YSYEKL.

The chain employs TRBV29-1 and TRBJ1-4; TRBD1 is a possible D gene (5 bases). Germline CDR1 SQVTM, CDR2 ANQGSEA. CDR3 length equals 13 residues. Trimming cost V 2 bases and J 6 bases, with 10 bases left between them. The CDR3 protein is CSVETGLDEKLFF. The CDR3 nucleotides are TGCAGCGTTGAAACGGGGCTGGATGAAAAACTGTTTTTT.

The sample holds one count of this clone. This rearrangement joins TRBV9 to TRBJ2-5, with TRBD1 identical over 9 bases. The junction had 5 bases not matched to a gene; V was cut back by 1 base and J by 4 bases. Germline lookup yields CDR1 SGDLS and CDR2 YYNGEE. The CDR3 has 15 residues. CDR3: CASSVYGTGTETQYF. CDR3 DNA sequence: TGTGCCAGCAGCGTATATGGGACAGGGACAGAGACCCAGTACTTC.

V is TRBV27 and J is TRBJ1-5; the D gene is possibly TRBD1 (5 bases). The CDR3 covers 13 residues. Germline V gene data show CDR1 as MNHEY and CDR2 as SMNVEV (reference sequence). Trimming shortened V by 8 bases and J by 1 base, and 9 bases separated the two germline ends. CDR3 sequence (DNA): TGTGCCAGCGGGCGACAGAGCAATCAGCCCCAGCATTTT. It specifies CASGRQSNQPQHF.

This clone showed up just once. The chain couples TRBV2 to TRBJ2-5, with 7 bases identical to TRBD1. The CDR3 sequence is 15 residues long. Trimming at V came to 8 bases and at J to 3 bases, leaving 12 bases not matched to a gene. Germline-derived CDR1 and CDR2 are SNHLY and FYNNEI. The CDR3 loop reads CASRSIDRVKETQYF. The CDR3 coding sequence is TGTGCCAGCCGGAGTATCGACAGGGTCAAAGAGACCCAGTACTTC.

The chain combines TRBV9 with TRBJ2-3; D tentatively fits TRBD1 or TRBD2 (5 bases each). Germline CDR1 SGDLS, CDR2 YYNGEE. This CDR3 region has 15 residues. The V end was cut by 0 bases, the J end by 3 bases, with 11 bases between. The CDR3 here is CASSVGGVLTDTQYF. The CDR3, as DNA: TGTGCCAGCAGCGTAGGAGGGGTTCTGACAGATACGCAGTATTTT.

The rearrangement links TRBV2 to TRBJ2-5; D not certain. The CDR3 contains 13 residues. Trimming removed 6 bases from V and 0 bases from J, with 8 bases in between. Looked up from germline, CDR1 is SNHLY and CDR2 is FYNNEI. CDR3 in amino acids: CASSPQDQETQYF. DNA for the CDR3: TGTGCCAGCAGCCCCCAGGACCAAGAGACCCAGTACTTC.

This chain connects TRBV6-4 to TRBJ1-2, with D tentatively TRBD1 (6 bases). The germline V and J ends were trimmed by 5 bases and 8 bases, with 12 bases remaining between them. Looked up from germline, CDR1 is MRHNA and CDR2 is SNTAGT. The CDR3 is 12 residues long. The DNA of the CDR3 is TGTGCCAGCAGTCTACAGGGATACGGCTACACCTTC. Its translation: CASSLQGYGYTF.

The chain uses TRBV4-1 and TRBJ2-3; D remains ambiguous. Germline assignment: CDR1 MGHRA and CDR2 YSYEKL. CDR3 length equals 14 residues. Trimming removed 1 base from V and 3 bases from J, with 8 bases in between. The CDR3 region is CASSQVVRTDTQYF. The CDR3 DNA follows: TGCGCCAGCAGCCAAGTCGTAAGGACAGATACGCAGTATTTT.

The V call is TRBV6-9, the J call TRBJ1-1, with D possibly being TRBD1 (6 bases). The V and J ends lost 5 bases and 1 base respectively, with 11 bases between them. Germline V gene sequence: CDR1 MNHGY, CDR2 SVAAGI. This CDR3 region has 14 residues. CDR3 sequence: CASSQSRGNTEAFF. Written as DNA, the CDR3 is TGTGCCAGCAGTCAAAGCAGGGGGAACACTGAAGCTTTCTTT.

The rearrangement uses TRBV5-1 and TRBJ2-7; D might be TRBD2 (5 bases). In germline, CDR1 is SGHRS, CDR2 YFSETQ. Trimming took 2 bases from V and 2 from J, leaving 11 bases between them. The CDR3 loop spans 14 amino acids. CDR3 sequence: CASSFPGSPYEQYF. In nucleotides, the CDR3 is TGCGCCAGCAGCTTTCCGGGATCCCCCTACGAGCAGTACTTC.

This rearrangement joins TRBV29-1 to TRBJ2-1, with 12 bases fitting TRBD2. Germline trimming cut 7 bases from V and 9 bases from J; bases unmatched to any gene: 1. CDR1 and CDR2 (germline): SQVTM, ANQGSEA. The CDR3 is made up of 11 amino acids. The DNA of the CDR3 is TGCAGCGCGACTAGCGGGGGTGAGCAGTTCTTC. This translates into CSATSGGEQFF.

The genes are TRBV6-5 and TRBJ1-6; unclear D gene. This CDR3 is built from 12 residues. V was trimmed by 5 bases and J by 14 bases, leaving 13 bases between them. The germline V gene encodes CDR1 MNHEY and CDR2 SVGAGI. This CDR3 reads CASSPMVGTLHF. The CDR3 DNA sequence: TGTGCCAGCAGTCCCATGGTGGGGACCCTCCACTTT.

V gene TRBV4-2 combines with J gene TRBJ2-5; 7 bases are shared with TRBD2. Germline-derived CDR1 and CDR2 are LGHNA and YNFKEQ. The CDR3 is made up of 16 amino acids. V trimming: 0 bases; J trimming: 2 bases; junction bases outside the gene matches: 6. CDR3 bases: TGTGCCAGCAGCCAAGACCTGGCGGGGGAACAAGAGACCCAGTACTTC. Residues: CASSQDLAGEQETQYF.

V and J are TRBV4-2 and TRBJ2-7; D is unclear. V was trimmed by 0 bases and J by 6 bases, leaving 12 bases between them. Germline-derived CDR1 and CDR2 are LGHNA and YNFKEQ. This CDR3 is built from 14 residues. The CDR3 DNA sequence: TGTGCCAGCAGCCAAGAAGAGGAGCGACCCGAGCAGTACTTC. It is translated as CASSQEEERPEQYF.

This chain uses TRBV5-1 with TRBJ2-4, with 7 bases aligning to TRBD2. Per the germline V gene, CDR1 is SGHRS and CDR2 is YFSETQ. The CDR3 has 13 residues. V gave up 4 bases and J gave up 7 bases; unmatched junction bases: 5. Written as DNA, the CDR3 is TGCGCCAGCAGCGTGGGAGCGGGGAACATTCAGTACTTC. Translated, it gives CASSVGAGNIQYF.

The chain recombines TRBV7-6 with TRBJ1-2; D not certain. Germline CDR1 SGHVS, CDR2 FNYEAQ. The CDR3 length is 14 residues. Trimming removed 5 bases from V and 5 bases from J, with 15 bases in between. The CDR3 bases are TGTGCCAGCAGCGCCGGCCCACTGGGGTATGGCTACACCTTC. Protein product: CASSAGPLGYGYTF.

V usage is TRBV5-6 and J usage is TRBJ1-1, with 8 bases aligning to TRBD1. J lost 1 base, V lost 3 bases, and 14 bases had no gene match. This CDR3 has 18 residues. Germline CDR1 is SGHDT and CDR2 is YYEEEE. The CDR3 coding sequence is TGTGCCAGCAGCTATACCCCCCGGACAGGGACGGCGAACACTGAAGCTTTCTTT. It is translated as CASSYTPRTGTANTEAFF. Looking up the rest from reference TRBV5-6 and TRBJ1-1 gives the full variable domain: DAGVTQSPTHLIKTRGQQVTLRCSPKSGHDTVSWYQQALGQGPQFIFQYYEEEERQRGNFPDRFSGHQFPNYSSELNVNALLLGDSALYLCASSYTPRTGTANTEAFFGQGTRLTVV.

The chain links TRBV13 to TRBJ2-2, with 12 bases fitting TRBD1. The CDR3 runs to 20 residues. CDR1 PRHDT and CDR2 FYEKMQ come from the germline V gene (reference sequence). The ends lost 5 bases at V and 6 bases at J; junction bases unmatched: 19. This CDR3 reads CASSDSRDRGRRVGPGELFF. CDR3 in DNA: TGTGCCAGCAGCGATAGCCGGGACAGGGGGCGCAGGGTCGGTCCCGGGGAGCTGTTTTTT.

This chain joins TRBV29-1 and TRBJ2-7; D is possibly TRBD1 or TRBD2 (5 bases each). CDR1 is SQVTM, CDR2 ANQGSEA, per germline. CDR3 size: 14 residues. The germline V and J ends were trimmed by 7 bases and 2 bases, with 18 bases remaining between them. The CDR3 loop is CSAEGQGGAYEQYF. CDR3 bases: TGCAGCGCTGAGGGGCAGGGTGGCGCCTACGAGCAGTACTTC.

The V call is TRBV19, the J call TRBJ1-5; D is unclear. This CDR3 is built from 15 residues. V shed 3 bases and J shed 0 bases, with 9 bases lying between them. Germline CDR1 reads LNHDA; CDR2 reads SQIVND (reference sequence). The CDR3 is CASSMAPYSNQPQHF. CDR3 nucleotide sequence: TGTGCCAGTAGTATGGCGCCCTATAGCAATCAGCCCCAGCATTTT.